This T cell receptor beta chain was recorded in a study of long-term antiretroviral therapy in people with HIV. CDR1 SSHAT and CDR2 FNYEAQ come from the germline V gene (reference sequence). The CDR3 totals 18 residues. Survey-level resolution applied to immunoSEQ assay v3.0. Method: immunoSEQ multiplex PCR; TCRdb's copy keeps in-frame clones and lacks some. The sample contains some 21,000 clones, around 90% of which appear only once. In its sample, this clone was seen once. A read error may account for a junction end that differs from germline. The sequence was collected from a man between 18 and 35 years old with HIV. The chain links TRBV7-7 to TRBJ1-3; no firm D call. This sample comprised unsorted PBMCs, obtained 0.2 years before starting antiretroviral therapy. The CDR3 loop is CASSPLVLGSHSGNTIYF. The CDR3 DNA reads as TGTGCTAGCAGCCCGCTCGTGTTGGGGAGCCACTCTGGAAACACCATATATTTT.